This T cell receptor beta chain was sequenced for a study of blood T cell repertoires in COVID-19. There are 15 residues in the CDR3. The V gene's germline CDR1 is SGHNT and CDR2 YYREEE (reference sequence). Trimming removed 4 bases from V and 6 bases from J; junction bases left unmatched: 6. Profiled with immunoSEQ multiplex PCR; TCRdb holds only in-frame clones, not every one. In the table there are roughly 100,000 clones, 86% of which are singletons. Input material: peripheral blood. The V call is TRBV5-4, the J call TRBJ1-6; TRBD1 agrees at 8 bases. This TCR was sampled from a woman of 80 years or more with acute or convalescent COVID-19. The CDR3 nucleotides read TGTGCCAGCAGCGGGGGACAGGCCGTTAATTCACCCCTCCACTTT. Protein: CASSGGQAVNSPLHF.